This T cell receptor (beta chain) is drawn from a study of blood T cell repertoires in COVID-19. The wider study: The origin of the acute and convalescent COVID-19 samples was the United States, Italy and Spain. PBMCs, B-cell-depleted T cells, or T cells were the source of the cDNA or gDNA that made up the material.

Germline trimming cut 6 bases from V and 3 bases from J; bases unmatched to any gene: 10. This CDR3 is 18 amino acids long. The germline V gene encodes CDR1 MNHEY and CDR2 SMNVEV (reference sequence). Patients of the Seattle cohort, enrolled during active infection, were followed longitudinally. Authors' processing steps: Nucleated cell number was recorded as an estimate derived from reference gene primer amplification. TCRdb keeps only in-frame clones here, not all; method: immunoSEQ multiplex PCR. Clonal size and the V and J genes are those of that table, whereas D and trimming came from the DNA. The sample gives 400,000 to 450,000 clones, over 85% of which show up once; 0.7% to 1% is in the top ten.

This TCR was sampled from a man in his late teens or twenties with COVID-19, enrolled during active disease. The V and J genes are TRBV27 and TRBJ2-3; 15 bases fit TRBD2. Sample: peripheral blood. The CDR3 loop reads CASRSWTSGGAGTDTQYF. The CDR3 nucleotides read TGTGCCAGCAGATCCTGGACTAGCGGGGGGGCGGGGACAGATACGCAGTATTTT.